A single T cell receptor (beta chain) is shown here with its context. Ten or more counts support this clonotype. No antigen is known for it. There are no base qualities to consult, and no much larger clone falls within one base. The sequencing machine was an Illumina MiSeq. The raw public reads went through TCRdb reprocessing: fastp at Q25, MiXCR clone calling, in-frame beta chains kept. Identical CDR3 protein sequences are pooled into one entry, listed with their most common genes and DNA. This sample is represented by 5,000 to 6,500 distinct CDR3 sequences; around 9.1% of them were singletons. Together, the top ten hold approximately 5.6% of the sample. These data originate in a study. V is cut by 6 bases and J by 4 bases, and the space between the germline ends is 18 bases. The CDR3 measures 15 amino acids from cysteine to phenylalanine. Just CDR3 DNA is preserved here, 45 bases in frame from base 1.

In this chain, TRBV12-3 or TRBV12-4 is recombined with TRBJ2-5; confidence is insufficient to name the D gene. The sequence came from a human donor with rheumatoid arthritis. Sequences were obtained from CD4+ T cells from synovial fluid. Here the CDR3 is given as CASRFSSNPGETQYF. The nucleotides read TGTGCCAGCAGGTTCTCATCTAACCCGGGAGAGACCCAGTACTTC.